One and the same sample provided the 31 T cell receptor beta chains below, sequenced in a study of T-cell reconstitution after alpha-beta-depleted transplantation in children. Preparation of the TCRbeta library used unique molecular identifiers. TCRdb analysed the PCR reads with MiXCR anew, one entry per CDR3 protein. The table lists around 580,000 distinct CDR3 sequences, about 23% of them singletons. The specimen comprised PBMCs, mostly from graft donor cells, sampled 360 days after TCRalphabeta/CD19-depleted stem cell transplant. Every receptor here comes from a boy under three years old who had a stem cell transplant for acute myeloid leukemia, so the T cells may come from the graft donor.

This clonotype was recorded many times. The CDR3 spells CSARGLASTNEQFF. For the CDR3, the DNA is TGCAGTGCTAGAGGACTAGCGTCTACGAATGAGCAGTTCTTC. V is TRBV20-1 and J is TRBJ2-1; 8 bases map to TRBD2. Germline V gives CDR1 DFQATT, CDR2 SNEGSKA (reference sequence). Losses at the gene ends were 1 base for V and 7 bases for J; bases not matched to a gene: 6. This CDR3 comprises 14 residues.

This clonotype appeared a few times. The chain carries TRBV6-2 or TRBV6-3 and TRBJ2-1; D possibly matches TRBD1 or TRBD2 (5 bases each). Germline-derived CDR1 and CDR2 are MNHEY and SVGEGT. V lost 0 bases to trimming and J lost 10 bases, with 13 bases between them. This CDR3 has 14 amino acids. For the CDR3, the DNA is TGTGCCAGCAGTTACTCGAATCGGGGCTCCGAGCAGTTCTTC. This codes for CASSYSNRGSEQFF.

There are many counts of this clonotype. CDR3 in amino acids: CSVFFGAGGEMAPVGTQYF. CDR3 nucleotides: TGCAGCGTTTTCTTCGGCGCGGGGGGGGAGATGGCACCCGTCGGTACGCAGTATTTT. The chain links TRBV29-1 to TRBJ2-3; 9 bases align to TRBD2. J gave up 8 bases and V 5 bases, and 26 bases lay outside the gene matches. This CDR3 comprises 19 residues. In germline, CDR1 is SQVTM, CDR2 ANQGSEA.

The chain combines TRBV7-9 with TRBJ2-3; TRBD1 matches 7 bases. From germline, CDR1 is SEHNR and CDR2 FQNEAQ (reference sequence). J was trimmed by 7 bases and V by 5 bases; bases with no gene match: 9. The CDR3 spans 14 residues. CDR3 DNA: TGTGCCAGCAGCATACCGGGACAGACACATACGCAGTATTTT. Amino acid sequence: CASSIPGQTHTQYF.

The chain couples TRBV12-3 or TRBV12-4 to TRBJ2-1, with D maybe TRBD2 (6 bases). The CDR3 has 13 residues. V dropped 6 bases and J dropped 8 bases, with 14 bases sitting between them. This chain's CDR3 is CASSPNGGYEQFF. The CDR3 DNA is TGTGCCAGCAGCCCCAACGGGGGATATGAGCAGTTCTTC.

The chain couples TRBV20-1 to TRBJ1-2; maybe TRBD1 (6 bases). Trimming shortened V by 3 bases and J by 3 bases, and 8 bases separated the two germline ends. The CDR3 extends over 12 amino acids. CDR1 and CDR2 (germline): DFQATT, SNEGSKA (reference sequence). CDR3 loop: CSARDSHYGYTF. The CDR3 DNA reads TGCAGTGCTAGGGACAGCCACTATGGCTACACCTTC.

This clonotype was seen at least ten times. J is TRBJ2-5 and V is TRBV7-8; D tentatively fits TRBD1 or TRBD2 (6 bases each). Germline CDR1 and CDR2: SGHVS and FQNEAQ. Trimming took off 3 bases at V and 4 bases at J, with 15 bases between the two ends. This CDR3 spans 15 amino acids. CDR3 in amino acids: CASSFRWGAGETQYF. The CDR3 nucleotides are TGTGCCAGCAGCTTTCGCTGGGGGGCAGGAGAGACCCAGTACTTC.

This clonotype occurred many times. This rearrangement joins TRBV6-2 or TRBV6-3 to TRBJ2-7, with 8 nucleotides matching TRBD1. J gave up 0 bases and V 5 bases, and 3 bases lay outside the gene matches. Germline-derived CDR1 and CDR2 are MNHEY and SVGEGT. CDR3 length: 14 residues. The CDR3 protein is CASSTDRVSYEQYF. CDR3 nucleotides: TGTGCCAGCAGTACGGACAGGGTCTCCTACGAGCAGTACTTC.

This clonotype was counted a few times. The rearrangement joins TRBV7-8 to TRBJ2-3, with D maybe TRBD1 (6 bases). Germline CDR1 is SGHVS and CDR2 is FQNEAQ. Trimming pared 4 bases from V and 2 bases from J, leaving 13 bases between. This CDR3 is 15 amino acids long. The CDR3 coding sequence is TGTGCCAGCAGCTCCCGGGACAAGGCCACAGATACGCAGTATTTT. It translates to CASSSRDKATDTQYF. The entire variable domain, with the rest obtained from reference TRBV7-8 and TRBJ2-3, is as follows: GAGVSQSPRYKVAKRGQDVALRCDPISGHVSLFWYQQALGQGPEFLTYFQNEAQLDKSGLPSDRFFAERPEGSVSTLKIQRTQQEDSAVYLCASSSRDKATDTQYFGPGTRLTVL.

The rearrangement joins TRBV12-3 or TRBV12-4 to TRBJ1-2; a weak D match, TRBD1 (5 bases). With 3 bases removed from V and 13 bases from J, the gap between germline ends came to 21 bases. CDR3 length equals 14 residues. The CDR3 nucleotides are TGTGCCAGCAGTTTCAGGGTACACACTATTATGCTCACCTTC. Translating it yields CASSFRVHTIMLTF.

This rearrangement joins TRBV10-3 to TRBJ1-1; D gene unclear. The CDR3 runs to 14 residues. Germline CDR1 is ENHRY and CDR2 is SYGVKD. V lost 2 bases to trimming and J lost 1 base, with 8 bases between them. The CDR3 is CAISERVGNTEAFF. The CDR3 DNA sequence: TGTGCCATCAGTGAGAGGGTCGGGAACACTGAAGCTTTCTTT.

In this sample, this clonotype turned up a few times. The gene calls are TRBV4-2 and TRBJ2-1, with 8 bases aligning to TRBD2. With V trimmed by 4 bases and J by 4 bases, 3 bases remained unmatched. The CDR3 is made up of 14 amino acids. Germline lookup yields CDR1 LGHNA and CDR2 YNFKEQ. The CDR3 region has the DNA TGTGCCAGCAGCCCGGGGGGGCCTTACAATGAGCAGTTCTTC. Residues: CASSPGGPYNEQFF.

In its sample, this clonotype was seen many times. The CDR3 reads CATSRDVGGHYEQYF. Here the CDR3 DNA reads TGTGCCACCAGCAGAGATGTTGGCGGACATTACGAGCAGTACTTC. The chain combines TRBV15 with TRBJ2-7; perhaps TRBD1 as D (5 bases). Trimming shortened V by 0 bases and J by 4 bases, and 13 bases separated the two germline ends. The germline V gene encodes CDR1 LNHNV and CDR2 YYDKDF (reference sequence). The CDR3 is 15 residues long.

This clonotype turned up a few times. This chain connects TRBV6-1 to TRBJ2-1, with D possibly being TRBD1 or TRBD2 (7 bases each). The CDR3 has 13 residues. The germline CDR1 and CDR2 sequences are MNHNS and SASEGT. The V and J ends lost 6 bases and 9 bases respectively, with 15 bases between them. CDR3 sequence: CASSPRGGSEQFF. Written as DNA, the CDR3 is TGTGCCAGCAGCCCCAGGGGGGGCAGTGAGCAGTTCTTC.

In its sample, this clonotype was seen many times. This chain connects TRBV5-1 to TRBJ1-1; D is undetermined. Germline V gene sequence: CDR1 SGHRS, CDR2 YFSETQ. With 4 bases removed from V and 0 bases from J, the gap between germline ends came to 7 bases. This CDR3 has 13 amino acids. CDR3: CASSDALNTEAFF. The CDR3 DNA reads as TGCGCCAGCAGCGATGCTTTGAACACTGAAGCTTTCTTT.

This clonotype has a handful of counts. The chain carries TRBV7-6 and TRBJ2-3, with 10 positions matching TRBD2. Trimming cost V 5 bases and J 0 bases; bases outside gene matches: 5. CDR3 length: 16 amino acids. CDR1 is SGHVS, CDR2 FNYEAQ, per germline. The CDR3 is CASSPLAGDSTDTQYF. DNA of the CDR3: TGTGCCAGCAGCCCGCTAGCGGGGGATAGCACAGATACGCAGTATTTT.

There are a few counts of this clonotype. V is TRBV5-5 and J is TRBJ2-1; tentative D call: TRBD2 (6 bases). V dropped 4 bases and J dropped 9 bases, with 14 bases sitting between them. Germline loops: CDR1 SGHKS, CDR2 YYEKEE (reference sequence). The CDR3 spans 13 residues. CDR3 protein: CASSQWGVSEQFF. For the CDR3, the DNA is TGTGCCAGCAGCCAATGGGGGGTGAGTGAGCAGTTCTTC.

This clonotype was counted at least ten times. The chain has TRBV12-3 or TRBV12-4 and TRBJ2-1; D is possibly TRBD2 (6 bases). This CDR3 comprises 15 residues. Deletions cut 7 bases from V and 2 bases from J, with 15 bases between. DNA for the CDR3: TGTGCCAGCACCTTCAGAGGAGGGACCTACAATGAGCAGTTCTTC. As protein: CASTFRGGTYNEQFF.

The chain carries TRBV2 and TRBJ2-5; TRBD1 matches at 10 bases. Germline V lookup: CDR1 SNHLY, CDR2 FYNNEI. CDR3 length: 14 residues. Trimming took 6 bases from V and 5 from J; bases not matched to a gene: 6. This chain's CDR3 is CASRGTGVPETQYF. In nucleotides, the CDR3 is TGTGCCAGCAGGGGGACAGGGGTCCCCGAGACCCAGTACTTC.

The chain links TRBV5-1 to TRBJ1-6; a weak D match, TRBD1 (6 bases). Germline V gene sequence: CDR1 SGHRS, CDR2 YFSETQ. The CDR3 runs 14 residues. Trimming cost V 3 bases and J 6 bases, with 10 bases left between them. The CDR3, as DNA: TGCGCCAGCAGCTCTGGACAGATTAATTCACCCCTCCACTTT. It codes for CASSSGQINSPLHF. The full variable domain, rest sourced from reference TRBV5-1 and TRBJ1-6, is KAGVTQTPRYLIKTRGQQVTLSCSPISGHRSVSWYQQTPGQGLQFLFEYFSETQRNKGNFPGRFSGRQFSNSRSEMNVSTLELGDSALYLCASSSGQINSPLHFGNGTRLTVT.

The chain is built from TRBV24-1 and TRBJ2-3, with D perhaps matching TRBD1 or TRBD2 (6 bases each). Germline CDR1 is KGHDR and CDR2 is SFDVKD. V lost 3 bases to trimming and J lost 11 bases, with 11 bases between them. This CDR3 has 12 residues. CDR3 nucleotide sequence: TGTGCCACCAGTGATCGGACAGCGGGGCAGTATTTT. Amino acid sequence: CATSDRTAGQYF.

The chain is built from TRBV27 and TRBJ1-2; D unclear. This CDR3 region has 13 residues. The germline V gene encodes CDR1 MNHEY and CDR2 SMNVEV (reference sequence). V was cut by 7 bases and J by 5 bases, with 14 bases left in between. CDR3 loop: CASKKRELYGYTF. CDR3 nucleotide sequence: TGTGCCAGCAAGAAAAGAGAGTTATATGGCTACACCTTC.

The chain recombines TRBV20-1 with TRBJ2-7; D is undetermined. V shed 6 bases and J shed 2 bases, with 8 bases lying between them. The V gene's germline CDR1 is DFQATT and CDR2 SNEGSKA (reference sequence). The CDR3 has 11 residues. The CDR3 bases are TGCAGTGCGAGTCTAACCTACGAGCAGTACTTC. Its translation: CSASLTYEQYF.

The chain employs TRBV12-3 or TRBV12-4 and TRBJ1-2; a possible D gene is TRBD1 (5 bases). The CDR3 runs 11 residues. V was pared by 7 bases and J by 8 bases, with 11 bases between. CDR3 in DNA: TGTGCCAGCACCTGGGCAGGGGGCTACACCTTC. Translating it yields CASTWAGGYTF.

This clonotype was observed many times. The V call is TRBV20-1, the J call TRBJ1-5; 7 bases are a match to TRBD1. CDR1 DFQATT and CDR2 SNEGSKA come from the germline V gene (reference sequence). The J segment lost 5 bases and the V segment lost 1 base, leaving 2 bases of the junction unmatched. This CDR3 spans 13 amino acids. The CDR3 DNA reads TGCAGTGCTAGAGCTACAGGGGATCAGCCCCAGCATTTT. Translation: CSARATGDQPQHF.

This clonotype was seen a handful of times. The chain joins TRBV14 to TRBJ2-1; TRBD2 agrees at 9 bases. The CDR3 sequence is 19 residues long. CDR1 and CDR2 from the germline V gene are SGHDN and FVKESK. V was pared by 1 base and J by 4 bases, with 14 bases of the junction left unmatched. CDR3 DNA: TGTGCCAGCAGCCAAGTAAAAAGGACCACTAGCGGGCGGTACAATGAGCAGTTCTTC. Translated: CASSQVKRTTSGRYNEQFF.

This clonotype has a count of ten or more. The rearrangement joins TRBV20-1 to TRBJ1-1; D is unclear. In germline, CDR1 is DFQATT, CDR2 SNEGSKA (reference sequence). This CDR3 has 12 residues. V lost 2 bases and J lost 5, with 9 bases in between. Written as DNA, the CDR3 is TGCAGTGCTAGACCGTCTTGGACTGAAGCTTTCTTT. It is translated as CSARPSWTEAFF.

In its sample, this clonotype was seen many times. The rearrangement links TRBV3-1 to TRBJ2-5; 7 bases line up with TRBD1. The CDR3 consists of 13 residues. Germline trimming cut 8 bases from V and 7 bases from J; bases unmatched to any gene: 10. CDR1 and CDR2 from the germline V gene are LGHDT and YNNKEL (reference sequence). In DNA form, the CDR3 reads TGTGCCAGCTTAGATAGGGGGCTGAGGACCCAGTACTTC. This gives the protein CASLDRGLRTQYF.

The chain couples TRBV5-1 to TRBJ2-1, with unresolved D. The CDR3 contains 14 residues. CDR1 and CDR2 (germline): SGHRS, YFSETQ. V gave up 4 bases and J gave up 0 bases, with 8 bases separating them. The CDR3 bases are TGCGCCAGCAGCGTCATGAGCTCCTACAATGAGCAGTTCTTC. It encodes CASSVMSSYNEQFF.

Many counts were recorded for this clonotype. The chain's CDR3 is CASRLAGGEQYF. In DNA form, the CDR3 reads TGTGCCAGCAGACTAGCGGGGGGCGAGCAGTACTTC. The chain couples TRBV11-2 to TRBJ2-7, with 12 positions matching TRBD2. The CDR3 is 12 residues long. CDR1 is SGHAT, CDR2 FQNNGV, per germline. Trimming removed 6 bases from V and 6 bases from J; junction bases left unmatched: 0.

This clonotype was seen at least ten times. The gene calls are TRBV20-1 and TRBJ2-5; TRBD2 might be the D (6 bases). Looked up from germline, CDR1 is DFQATT and CDR2 is SNEGSKA (reference sequence). The CDR3 extends over 12 amino acids. CDR3 sequence: CSQYSGEETQYF. The CDR3 DNA follows: TGCAGCCAGTATTCGGGGGAAGAGACCCAGTACTTC.